This entry lists 12 T cell receptor beta chains sequenced from one sample in a study of T cell repertoires in cytomegalovirus infection. MiXCR, applied by TCRdb to the reads, yields one record per CDR3 protein. The data hold some 150,000 distinct CDR3 sequences, with about 6.5% observed a single time. Sequences were obtained from PBMCs. Receptors originate from a human donor in good health (CMV status not recorded). Some clones in this sample may be carry-over from other donors' samples.

This clonotype occurred many times. The chain joins TRBV7-2 to TRBJ2-3, with a tentative D call TRBD1 (6 bases). The V gene's germline CDR1 is SGHTA and CDR2 FQGNSA. The CDR3 sequence is 14 residues long. Between the trimmed V and J ends, which lost 8 bases and 5 bases, there was a span of 17 bases. This CDR3 reads CASSQGSWGDTQYF. DNA for the CDR3: TGTGCCAGCTCGCAGGGGTCATGGGGAGATACGCAGTATTTT. The full variable domain, its missing parts supplied by reference TRBV7-2 and TRBJ2-3, is GAGVSQSPSNKVTEKGKDVELRCDPISGHTALYWYRQSLGQGLEFLIYFQGNSAPDKSGLPSDRFSAERTGGSVSTLTIQRTQQEDSAVYLCASSQGSWGDTQYFGPGTRLTVL.

This clonotype was detected many times. The chain carries TRBV7-2 and TRBJ1-2; 7 bases are a match to TRBD1. The CDR3 is made up of 16 amino acids. With V trimmed by 5 bases and J by 7 bases, 16 bases remained unmatched. Germline V gene lookup returns CDR1 SGHTA and CDR2 FQGNSA. The CDR3 nucleotides are TGTGCCAGCAGCCCTACTCGGTTGACAGGGAAAACTGGCTACACCTTC. Its translation: CASSPTRLTGKTGYTF.

This clonotype was counted only a few times. This rearrangement joins TRBV11-1 to TRBJ2-1; 7 bases line up with TRBD1. V trimming: 5 bases; J trimming: 0 bases; junction bases outside the gene matches: 4. CDR3 length: 15 amino acids. Germline CDR1 SGHAT, CDR2 FQDESV (reference sequence). The CDR3 sequence is CASSETGSSYNEQFF. DNA for the CDR3: TGTGCCAGCAGCGAGACAGGGAGCTCCTACAATGAGCAGTTCTTC. The variable domain in full, with the rest retrieved from reference TRBV11-1 and TRBJ2-1, is EAEVAQSPRYKITEKSQAVAFWCDPISGHATLYWYRQILGQGPELLVQFQDESVVDDSQLPKDRFSAERLKGVDSTLKIQPAELGDSAMYLCASSETGSSYNEQFFGPGTRLTVL.

As concerns this clonotype: A much larger clone is a single base away; this may be a read error. The rearrangement uses TRBV29-1 and TRBJ1-1, with D tentatively TRBD1 (6 bases). CDR3 length: 13 residues. Germline V CDR1 and CDR2: SQVTM, ANQGSEA. The CDR3 loop is CRVRQDSNTEAFF. CDR3 in DNA: TGCCGCGTAAGACAGGACTCGAACACTGAAGCTTTCTTT.

At least ten counts were recorded for this clonotype. The chain combines TRBV11-2 with TRBJ2-3; D is unresolved. The germline gives CDR1 SGHAT, CDR2 FQNNGV. CDR3 length: 16 residues. V was trimmed by 0 bases and J by 5 bases, leaving 15 bases between them. CDR3 sequence: CASSLDPGIGVDTQYF. The CDR3 nucleotides are TGTGCCAGCAGCTTAGATCCCGGAATAGGTGTAGATACGCAGTATTTT.

This clonotype was observed a handful of times. The rearrangement links TRBV11-2 to TRBJ2-2, with D possibly TRBD2 on 5 matching bases. Trimming stripped 5 bases from V and 7 bases from J, with 11 bases between. This CDR3 is built from 13 residues. CDR1 and CDR2 (germline): SGHAT, FQNNGV. CDR3 sequence reads: CASSPSRDGELFF. CDR3 coding DNA: TGTGCCAGCAGCCCCTCGAGGGACGGGGAGCTGTTTTTT.

This clonotype has a count of ten or more. The CDR3 is CASSLALNVRGVGEKLFF. CDR3 nucleotide sequence: TGTGCCAGCAGCTTAGCGCTAAATGTTAGGGGGGTCGGTGAAAAACTGTTTTTT. The rearrangement uses TRBV7-2 and TRBJ1-4, with D possibly being TRBD1 (6 bases). The CDR3 totals 18 residues. Germline CDR1 SGHTA, CDR2 FQGNSA. Trimming cost V 0 bases and J 7 bases, with 21 bases left between them.

This sequence joins TRBV4-2 and TRBJ1-6; no firm D call. Trimming pared 4 bases from V and 13 bases from J, leaving 17 bases between. Looked up from germline, CDR1 is LGHNA and CDR2 is YNFKEQ. The CDR3 runs to 14 residues. The CDR3 sequence: CASSPLGKDTPLHF. In nucleotides, the CDR3 is TGTGCCAGCAGCCCCCTCGGGAAAGACACCCCCCTCCACTTT.

This clonotype turned up a few times. V and J are TRBV6-6 and TRBJ2-7; D gene ambiguous. CDR1 is MNHNY and CDR2 is SVGAGI in the germline V gene (reference sequence). The CDR3 length is 14 residues. V gave up 2 bases and J gave up 7 bases, with 15 bases separating them. Here the CDR3 reads CASSYPSRVWEQYF. The CDR3 nucleotides are TGTGCCAGCAGTTACCCCTCTAGAGTCTGGGAGCAGTACTTC.

J is TRBJ2-5 and V is TRBV7-3, with TRBD2 as a possible D gene (6 bases). Germline CDR1 is SGHTA and CDR2 is FQGTGA. Trimming removed 5 bases at V and 5 bases at J, with 15 bases between. The CDR3 is 14 residues long. CDR3 nucleotides: TGTGCCAGCAGCCTTAGACTAGGAGCGGAGACCCAGTACTTC. It codes for CASSLRLGAETQYF.

In this sample, this clonotype turned up many times. The V and J genes are TRBV20-1 and TRBJ1-1, with D unresolved. The ends were cut back, 8 bases at V and 0 bases at J, with 16 bases in the middle. Germline CDR1 is DFQATT and CDR2 is SNEGSKA (reference sequence). The CDR3 consists of 14 residues. The chain's CDR3 is CSQREQNMNTEAFF. The CDR3 bases are TGCAGTCAACGGGAGCAGAATATGAACACTGAAGCTTTCTTT.

The chain uses TRBV29-1 and TRBJ1-4, with 7 nucleotides matching TRBD1. Germline lookup yields CDR1 SQVTM and CDR2 ANQGSEA. The V gene end was trimmed by 6 bases and the J gene end by 2 bases; junction bases not matched to a gene: 3. The CDR3 sequence is 13 residues long. The CDR3 DNA sequence: TGCAGCGTCCAACAGGGGACTAATGAAAAACTGTTTTTT. Translated, it gives CSVQQGTNEKLFF.